Listed below are T cell receptor beta chains from one sample, sequenced in a study of blood T cell repertoires in COVID-19. Sequenced by immunoSEQ multiplex PCR; TCRdb stores in-frame clones only, minus some. The table shows some 360,000 clones, with more than 75% occurring only once. Sequencing was done on a sample of peripheral blood. The source of these receptors is an older woman with COVID-19, enrolled during active disease. The CDR3 runs from the conserved cysteine through the conserved F or W. Each record gives: CDR3 DNA, CDR3 protein, J gene, V gene, D gene. The D gene is left open where the match is weak.

CDR3 DNA: TGCAGCGCCACTGCGCGGGTTGGCACCGGGGAGCTGTTTTTT; CDR3 protein: CSATARVGTGELFF; J gene: TRBJ2-2; V gene: TRBV29-1; D gene: -
CDR3 DNA: TGTGCCATCCACAGTGTGGGGGGACAGGGGGACTATGGCTACACCTTC; CDR3 protein: CAIHSVGGQGDYGYTF; J gene: TRBJ1-2; V gene: TRBV10-3; D gene: TRBD1
CDR3 DNA: TGCGCCAGCAGCCCCGGGGGGGGGCAGGGCGATTCACCCCTCCACTTT; CDR3 protein: CASSPGGGQGDSPLHF; J gene: TRBJ1-6; V gene: TRBV5-1; D gene: -
CDR3 DNA: TGCGCCAGCAGCTTCCTGGGGAGGGAGGAGGAAAAACTGTTTTTT; CDR3 protein: CASSFLGREEEKLFF; J gene: TRBJ1-4; V gene: TRBV5-1; D gene: -
CDR3 DNA: TGTGCCAGCAGCCTGGGGGCCAGCGGAGTCGCCTCCTACAATGAGCAGTTCTTC; CDR3 protein: CASSLGASGVASYNEQFF; J gene: TRBJ2-1; V gene: TRBV11-3; D gene: -
CDR3 DNA: TGTGCCAGCACCCCGACAGGGGCGAATCAGCCCCAGCATTTT; CDR3 protein: CASTPTGANQPQHF; J gene: TRBJ1-5; V gene: TRBV6-5; D gene: TRBD1
CDR3 DNA: TGCGCCACCGGGACGGGGGACTATGGCTACACCTTC; CDR3 protein: CATGTGDYGYTF; J gene: TRBJ1-2; V gene: TRBV5-1; D gene: -
CDR3 DNA: TGTGCCAGCAGCCCGGGGGGGGGTCCCACCTACGAGCAGTACTTC; CDR3 protein: CASSPGGGPTYEQYF; J gene: TRBJ2-7; V gene: TRBV28; D gene: TRBD2
CDR3 DNA: TGCGCCAGCAGCCCGACAGGGGGCGCCGGGCAAGAGACCCAGTACTTC; CDR3 protein: CASSPTGGAGQETQYF; J gene: TRBJ2-5; V gene: TRBV5-1; D gene: TRBD1
CDR3 DNA: TGTGCCAGCAGGCGGACAGGGGACGAAAAACTGTTTTTT; CDR3 protein: CASRRTGDEKLFF; J gene: TRBJ1-4; V gene: TRBV6-5; D gene: TRBD1
CDR3 DNA: TGCGCCAGCAGCTTGGCGGAGGTCCAAGAGACCCAGTACTTC; CDR3 protein: CASSLAEVQETQYF; J gene: TRBJ2-5; V gene: TRBV5-1; D gene: -
CDR3 DNA: TGCAGCGTTGACCTAAGGCGGGGGGGCCGAGATACGCAGTATTTT; CDR3 protein: CSVDLRRGGRDTQYF; J gene: TRBJ2-3; V gene: TRBV29-1; D gene: TRBD2
CDR3 DNA: TGTGCCATCAGTAACCGGGACACCCTATATGGCTACACCTTC; CDR3 protein: CAISNRDTLYGYTF; J gene: TRBJ1-2; V gene: TRBV10-3; D gene: -
CDR3 DNA: TGTGCCAGCAGCTTACGAGGGGGCGGGGATGAAAAACTGTTTTTT; CDR3 protein: CASSLRGGGDEKLFF; J gene: TRBJ1-4; V gene: TRBV7-2; D gene: TRBD1
CDR3 DNA: TGTGCCAGCAGTGAAAGGGGACAGGGCAAATCCGGGGAGCTGTTTTTT; CDR3 protein: CASSERGQGKSGELFF; J gene: TRBJ2-2; V gene: TRBV2; D gene: TRBD1
CDR3 DNA: TGTGCCAGCAGTTACTCTGGCAGGGGCAATCAGCCCCAGCATTTT; CDR3 protein: CASSYSGRGNQPQHF; J gene: TRBJ1-5; V gene: TRBV6-6; D gene: -
CDR3 DNA: TGTGCCACCCGGACAGCTGAAAAACTGTTTTTT; CDR3 protein: CATRTAEKLFF; J gene: TRBJ1-4; V gene: TRBV19; D gene: -
CDR3 DNA: TGTGCCAGCAGTTTGGGGGGACCTTACACTGAAGCTTTCTTT; CDR3 protein: CASSLGGPYTEAFF; J gene: TRBJ1-1; V gene: TRBV27; D gene: -
CDR3 DNA: TGTGCCAGCAGCCCTTACAGAAGGTTCTACGAGCAGTACTTC; CDR3 protein: CASSPYRRFYEQYF; J gene: TRBJ2-7; V gene: TRBV3-1/TRBV3-2; D gene: -
CDR3 DNA: TGTGCCACCAGCAGAGGACTTTATTACGAGCAGTACTTC; CDR3 protein: CATSRGLYYEQYF; J gene: TRBJ2-7; V gene: TRBV15; D gene: -
CDR3 DNA: TGTGCCAGCAGCCCCAGGGGCACGATTCGGAGCTCCTACGAGCAGTACTTC; CDR3 protein: CASSPRGTIRSSYEQYF; J gene: TRBJ2-7; V gene: TRBV14; D gene: -
CDR3 DNA: TGTGCCAGCAGAAGGGACAGGGGGCCTGAAAAACTGTTTTTT; CDR3 protein: CASRRDRGPEKLFF; J gene: TRBJ1-4; V gene: TRBV2; D gene: TRBD1
CDR3 DNA: TGTGCCAGCAACAGAGATAGCAATCAGCCCCAGCATTTT; CDR3 protein: CASNRDSNQPQHF; J gene: TRBJ1-5; V gene: TRBV12-3/TRBV12-4; D gene: -
CDR3 DNA: TGTGCCAGCAGTGAAGGGACTAGTAAAGAGACCCAGTACTTC; CDR3 protein: CASSEGTSKETQYF; J gene: TRBJ2-5; V gene: TRBV6-1; D gene: TRBD2
CDR3 DNA: TGTGCCAGCAGCTTAGCCGGGAGAGTGGCTGAAGCTTTCTTT; CDR3 protein: CASSLAGRVAEAFF; J gene: TRBJ1-1; V gene: TRBV13; D gene: -
CDR3 DNA: TGTGCCAGCAGAAGTGGGGGGGGCAACTATGGCTACACCTTC; CDR3 protein: CASRSGGGNYGYTF; J gene: TRBJ1-2; V gene: TRBV28; D gene: -
CDR3 DNA: TGTGCCAGCAGCTCTAGCGGGGGACCTTCCTACGAGCAGTACTTC; CDR3 protein: CASSSSGGPSYEQYF; J gene: TRBJ2-7; V gene: TRBV11-2; D gene: TRBD2
CDR3 DNA: TGCGCCAGCAGTGAGGGGAGCGGAGATACGCAGTATTTT; CDR3 protein: CASSEGSGDTQYF; J gene: TRBJ2-3; V gene: TRBV10-1; D gene: -
CDR3 DNA: TGCGCCAGCCGGACAGCTCCTTCCTCCTACGAGCAGTACTTC; CDR3 protein: CASRTAPSSYEQYF; J gene: TRBJ2-7; V gene: TRBV10-2; D gene: -
CDR3 DNA: TGTGCCAGCAGCGCGGAGGAAAACGGTAATTCACCCCTCCACTTT; CDR3 protein: CASSAEENGNSPLHF; J gene: TRBJ1-6; V gene: TRBV9; D gene: -
CDR3 DNA: TGTGCCAGCAGCCCGACAGGCCGGGAAAAACTGTTTTTT; CDR3 protein: CASSPTGREKLFF; J gene: TRBJ1-4; V gene: TRBV12-3/TRBV12-4; D gene: -
CDR3 DNA: TGTGCCAGTAGTAAGGGGACAGGCTATGGCTACACCTTC; CDR3 protein: CASSKGTGYGYTF; J gene: TRBJ1-2; V gene: TRBV19; D gene: TRBD1
CDR3 DNA: TGTGCCGTTCAAAGGACAGTTAGGGATGAAGCTTTCTTT; CDR3 protein: CAVQRTVRDEAFF; J gene: TRBJ1-1; V gene: TRBV6-5; D gene: -
CDR3 DNA: TGTGCCAGTAGTACCGGAGTTTGGGGCAATCAGCCCCAGCATTTT; CDR3 protein: CASSTGVWGNQPQHF; J gene: TRBJ1-5; V gene: TRBV19; D gene: -
CDR3 DNA: TGTGCCAGCAGCCAGATTAGCGGGGCGGGGAATGAGCAGTTCTTC; CDR3 protein: CASSQISGAGNEQFF; J gene: TRBJ2-1; V gene: TRBV4-2; D gene: TRBD2
CDR3 DNA: TGTGCCAGCAGTTACCTCCTCGGACAGCCAAATCAGCCCCAGCATTTT; CDR3 protein: CASSYLLGQPNQPQHF; J gene: TRBJ1-5; V gene: TRBV6-6; D gene: -